Detailed here is one T cell receptor beta chain. Its antigen is undetermined. The entry originates in a study of T cell responses to AZD1222 COVID-19 vaccine. Overall study results and limits: In a largely white British group with more females than males, clonal diversity was possibly underestimated.

CDR3 length: 14 amino acids. Trimming pared 6 bases from V and 5 bases from J, leaving 17 bases between. Looked up from germline, CDR1 is SNHLY and CDR2 is FYNNEI. The data were produced by immunoSEQ multiplex PCR, yet TCRdb's version contains in-frame clones alone and is incomplete. The sample records about 100,000 clones, 87% being singletons. This sequence was found in an adult in good health. This sequence joins TRBV2 and TRBJ2-7; D is possibly TRBD1 or TRBD2 (5 bases each). The sequenced sample was peripheral blood, obtained on day 0 of AZD1222 vaccination. The CDR3 here is CASSPHRGRDEQYF. Written as DNA, the CDR3 is TGTGCCAGCAGCCCACACCGGGGCAGGGACGAGCAGTACTTC.